What follows are 30 T cell receptor beta chains derived from one specimen sequenced in a study of T cells in Graves' hyperthyroidism and ophthalmopathy. The source material, RNA transcripts, was used to amplify TCR beta CDR3 regions. First-round RT-PCR with HTBI primers amplified the TCR CDR3 region. TCRdb passed the multiplex PCR reads through MiXCR, listing each CDR3 protein once. Among a few hundred thousand distinct CDR3 sequences listed, 46% were seen once. The sequencing input was peripheral blood or thyroid tissue (not recorded which). The receptors come from a woman between 18 and 29 years old with Graves' hyperthyroidism.

The chain combines TRBV19 with TRBJ1-2; 8 bases match TRBD1. The germline gives CDR1 LNHDA, CDR2 SQIVND (reference sequence). V lost 11 bases to trimming and J lost 6 bases; unmatched junction nucleotides: 17. The CDR3 length is 15 residues. The CDR3 loop reads CAWSVRRQGIDGYTF. The CDR3 DNA follows: TGTGCCTGGAGTGTAAGGAGACAGGGGATCGATGGCTACACCTTC.

The chain uses TRBV25-1 and TRBJ2-1; 7 bases line up with TRBD2. With V trimmed by 4 bases and J by 3 bases, 6 bases remained unmatched. CDR1 is MGHDK and CDR2 is SYGVNS in the germline V gene. The CDR3 covers 15 residues. CDR3 sequence: CASSAWGGGYNEQFF. In DNA form, the CDR3 reads TGTGCCAGCAGTGCCTGGGGGGGAGGCTACAATGAGCAGTTCTTC.

Notes on this clonotype: A junction boundary mismatches the germline segment, possibly from a read error. This chain uses TRBV24-1 with TRBJ2-2, with D possibly matching TRBD2 (6 bases). Germline V lookup: CDR1 KGHDR, CDR2 SFDVKD. This CDR3 is 17 amino acids long. As DNA, the CDR3 is TGTGCCAGCAGTCGGACCAACGGGGGAAGAGGGGCCGGGGAGCTGTTTTTT. As protein: CASSRTNGGRGAGELFF.

This clonotype occurred a few times. One end of the junction varies from germline; a read error may be responsible. As DNA, the CDR3 is TGCGCCAGCAGCCCAGATCTGGGAGGCCCAGAGACCCAGTACTTC. Translation: CASSPDLGGPETQYF. This chain links TRBV7-8 with TRBJ2-5; maybe TRBD2 (6 bases). Germline V gene lookup returns CDR1 SGHVS and CDR2 FQNEAQ. This CDR3 has 15 amino acids.

The table lists this clonotype with many counts. In nucleotides, the CDR3 is TGTGCCAGCAGCGCCGGACAGGGGGCTGAAGCTTTCTTT. Protein product: CASSAGQGAEAFF. The chain uses TRBV9 and TRBJ1-1; TRBD1 matches at 10 bases. J gave up 6 bases and V 3 bases, and 2 bases lay outside the gene matches. The CDR3 extends over 13 amino acids. The germline V gene encodes CDR1 SGDLS and CDR2 YYNGEE.

The rearrangement joins TRBV15 to TRBJ2-7; 13 bases map to TRBD2. After removal of 5 bases from V and 7 bases from J, the junction contained 11 bases not matched to a gene. The CDR3 sequence is 16 residues long. CDR1 is LNHNV and CDR2 is YYDKDF in the germline V gene (reference sequence). The CDR3 DNA reads as TGTGCCACCAGCCCACGACTAGCGGGAGGATACAATGAGCAGTACTTC. Encoded protein: CATSPRLAGGYNEQYF. Full variable domain (outside the CDR3, taken from reference TRBV15 and TRBJ2-7): DAMVIQNPRYQVTQFGKPVTLSCSQTLNHNVMYWYQQKSSQAPKLLFHYYDKDFNNEADTPDNFQSRRPNTSFCFLDIRSPGLGDTAMYLCATSPRLAGGYNEQYFGPGTRLTVT.

V is TRBV29-1 and J is TRBJ1-2; D unclear. From germline, CDR1 is SQVTM and CDR2 ANQGSEA. Trimming shortened V by 4 bases and J by 5 bases, and 11 bases separated the two germline ends. The CDR3 is made up of 12 amino acids. As DNA, the CDR3 is TGCAGCGTTGGTTTCCAGGATTATGGCTACACCTTC. It is translated as CSVGFQDYGYTF.

Comment on this clonotype: Since no conserved phenylalanine or tryptophan closes the CDR3, a read error is the likely cause. Because the CDR3's place on the DNA is in doubt, the DNA is left out and the CDR3 is given as listed by TCRdb. V and J are TRBV10-3 and TRBJ1-4; the table's D call of TRBD1 was not tested on the DNA. The germline V gene has CDR1 ENHRY and CDR2 SYGVKD. The CDR3 adds up to 11 amino acids, both ends counted. The CDR3 here is CAITGERGRAL.

This clonotype was recorded many times. The chain carries TRBV19 and TRBJ1-3; maybe TRBD1 (5 bases). The germline V gene encodes CDR1 LNHDA and CDR2 SQIVND (reference sequence). This CDR3 contains 12 residues. Trimming stripped 9 bases from V and 3 bases from J, with 9 bases between. The chain's CDR3 is CARRDGGNTIYF. For the CDR3, the DNA is TGTGCCAGACGGGACGGTGGAAACACCATATATTTT. Using reference TRBV19 and TRBJ1-3 for the parts outside the CDR3, the full variable domain is DGGITQSPKYLFRKEGQNVTLSCEQNLNHDAMYWYRQDPGQGLRLIYYSQIVNDFQKGDIAEGYSVSREKKESFPLTVTSAQKNPTAFYLCARRDGGNTIYFGEGSWLTVV.

A word on this clonotype: The junction shows a germline mismatch at one end, possibly a read error. The V call is TRBV10-3, the J call TRBJ1-5; D is ambiguous. Germline CDR1 ENHRY, CDR2 SYGVKD. CDR3 length: 14 residues. CDR3 residues: CASSLSNSNQPQHF. In nucleotides, the CDR3 is TGTGCCAGCAGTCTCTCCAATAGCAATCAGCCCCAGCATTTT.

This clonotype was observed a handful of times. V usage is TRBV25-1 and J usage is TRBJ1-2, with D unresolved. V dropped 8 bases and J dropped 4 bases, with 11 bases sitting between them. CDR3 size: 12 residues. The germline gives CDR1 MGHDK, CDR2 SYGVNS. CDR3 DNA sequence: TGTGCCAGCTCACCACAGAGCTATGGCTACACCTTC. Encoded protein: CASSPQSYGYTF.

This clonotype was seen at least ten times. The rearrangement joins TRBV7-9 to TRBJ1-3; D is ambiguous. The V end lost 3 bases, the J end lost 4 bases, and 7 bases lay between the germline ends. Germline-derived CDR1 and CDR2 are SEHNR and FQNEAQ (reference sequence). The CDR3 has 13 residues. The CDR3 DNA sequence: TGTGCCAGCAGCTTGCTCACGGGAAACACCATATATTTT. Protein: CASSLLTGNTIYF.

A word on this clonotype: Relative to the germline gene, one junction end is altered; a read error may explain this. V usage is TRBV7-6 and J usage is TRBJ2-7, with 8 bases lining up with TRBD1. The CDR3 spans 14 residues. Germline assignment: CDR1 SGHVS and CDR2 FNYEAQ. CDR3: CASSHGTGFDEQYF. The CDR3 DNA reads TGCGCCAGCAGCCACGGGACAGGTTTCGACGAGCAGTACTTC.

This clonotype turned up a few times. The genes are TRBV10-3 and TRBJ2-2, with TRBD2 matching 14 bases. The CDR3 is made up of 18 amino acids. Trimming cost V 5 bases and J 5 bases; bases outside gene matches: 10. Germline V gene data show CDR1 as ENHRY and CDR2 as SYGVKD. CDR3 protein: CAISHPGLAGVRTGELFF. In DNA, the CDR3 is TGTGCCATCAGTCACCCGGGACTAGCGGGAGTACGTACCGGGGAGCTGTTTTTT.

V is TRBV6-1 and J is TRBJ1-1, with D hard to call. Per germline, CDR1 MNHNS and CDR2 SASEGT. Trimming shortened V by 2 bases and J by 10 bases, and 5 bases separated the two germline ends. There are 10 residues in the CDR3. CDR3 region: CASSEYVAFF. CDR3 sequence (DNA): TGTGCCAGCAGTGAATATGTAGCTTTCTTT.

The chain has TRBV29-1 and TRBJ1-1; D possibly corresponds to TRBD1 (6 bases). V shed 6 bases and J shed 3 bases, with 14 bases lying between them. The V gene's germline CDR1 is SQVTM and CDR2 ANQGSEA. CDR3 length: 13 amino acids. CDR3 in DNA: TGCAGCGTGGGGGGGCAGGAAGACACTGAAGCTTTCTTT. Protein product: CSVGGQEDTEAFF. Full variable domain (missing parts from reference TRBV29-1 and TRBJ1-1): SAVISQKPSRDICQRGTSLTIQCQVDSQVTMMFWYRQQPGQSLTLIATANQGSEATYESGFVIDKFPISRPNLTFSTLTVSNMSPEDSSIYLCSVGGQEDTEAFFGQGTRLTVV.

There are a few counts of this clonotype. This chain connects TRBV19 to TRBJ1-5; no reliable D call. This CDR3 is 14 amino acids long. V was pared by 3 bases and J by 0 bases, with 6 bases between. The germline V gene has CDR1 LNHDA and CDR2 SQIVND (reference sequence). The CDR3 spells CASSIGRSNQPQHF. In DNA, the CDR3 is TGTGCCAGTAGTATTGGACGTAGCAATCAGCCCCAGCATTTT.

This clonotype came up once. Sequence at one end of the junction differs from germline and may be a read error. V usage is TRBV12-3 or TRBV12-4 and J usage is TRBJ1-1; no reliable D call. The CDR3 loop spans 15 amino acids. In DNA form, the CDR3 reads TGTGCCAGCAGTTTACCACGTACAAAGAGTACTGAAGCTTCCTTT. The encoded protein is CASSLPRTKSTEASF.

This chain joins TRBV7-9 and TRBJ2-7; 8 nucleotides align to TRBD1. Trimming removed 4 bases from V and 9 bases from J; junction bases left unmatched: 8. Germline V gives CDR1 SEHNR, CDR2 FQNEAQ (reference sequence). The CDR3 spans 13 residues. The CDR3 coding sequence is TGTGCCAGCAGCTACGGACAGGGTGCAGGGCAGTACTTC. Its translation is CASSYGQGAGQYF.

Turning to this clonotype: A much larger clone lies one base from this, so it may be a read error. V and J are TRBV2 and TRBJ1-2; weak D call: TRBD1 (5 bases). The germline gives CDR1 SNHLY, CDR2 FYNNEI. Trimming shortened V by 8 bases and J by 5 bases, and 12 bases separated the two germline ends. This CDR3 has 12 residues. CDR3 amino acids: CASLGAKYGYTF. As DNA, the CDR3 is TGTGCCAGCCTCGGGGCGAAGTATGGCTACACCTTC.

This chain connects TRBV7-2 to TRBJ2-5; D is possibly TRBD1 or TRBD2 (5 bases each). The CDR3 runs 11 residues. Per germline, CDR1 SGHTA and CDR2 FQGNSA. Trimming removed 10 bases at V and 5 bases at J, with 11 bases between. The CDR3 is CATGRPETQYF. The DNA for the CDR3 is TGTGCCACGGGGCGTCCGGAGACCCAGTACTTC.

Details on this clonotype: A much larger clone lies one base from this, so it may be a read error. CDR3 sequence: CASSIGTEKLFF. The DNA for the CDR3 is TGTGCCAGTAGTATCGGGACGGAAAAACTGTTTTTT. The chain is built from TRBV19 and TRBJ1-4; D perhaps matches TRBD1 (5 bases). V was pared by 3 bases and J by 8 bases, with 7 bases between. This CDR3 has 12 amino acids. Germline CDR1 and CDR2: LNHDA and SQIVND (reference sequence). Combining the CDR3 with reference TRBV19 and TRBJ1-4 gives the whole variable domain DGGITQSPKYLFRKEGQNVTLSCEQNLNHDAMYWYRQDPGQGLRLIYYSQIVNDFQKGDIAEGYSVSREKKESFPLTVTSAQKNPTAFYLCASSIGTEKLFFGSGTQLSVL.

This clonotype was counted between two and nine times. This chain uses TRBV6-5 with TRBJ2-7; the D is unclear. Germline CDR1 MNHEY, CDR2 SVGAGI. CDR3 length equals 14 residues. V gave up 4 bases and J gave up 6 bases, with 16 bases separating them. The CDR3 sequence: CASSFELARGEQYF. For the CDR3, the DNA is TGTGCCAGCAGTTTTGAGCTCGCTCGAGGCGAGCAGTACTTC.

This clonotype was picked up a small number of times. The rearrangement uses TRBV5-1 and TRBJ1-5; TRBD1 agrees at 8 bases. This CDR3 has 14 residues. J was trimmed by 5 bases and V by 0 bases; bases with no gene match: 1. From germline, CDR1 is SGHRS and CDR2 YFSETQ. CDR3 sequence (DNA): TGCGCCAGCAGCTTGGCGACAGGGGATCAGCCCCAGCATTTT. Its protein is CASSLATGDQPQHF.

Only a few counts were recorded for this clonotype. The DNA for the CDR3 is TGCGCCAGCAGCCAAGTAGGCGTTAGCAATCAGCCCCAGCATTTT. Protein product: CASSQVGVSNQPQHF. The gene calls are TRBV4-3 and TRBJ1-5; no definite D call. The CDR3 is made up of 15 amino acids. V was clipped by 1 base and J by 0 bases, with 7 bases between them. The V gene's germline CDR1 is LGHNA and CDR2 YSLEER.

The chain links TRBV19 to TRBJ1-1; the D gene is possibly TRBD1 (5 bases). The CDR3 contains 16 residues. V lost 3 bases to trimming and J lost 1 base, with 15 bases between them. The germline V gene has CDR1 LNHDA and CDR2 SQIVND (reference sequence). CDR3 coding DNA: TGTGCCAGTAGTATCCCCCCGGTCGGGACGAACACTGAAGCTTTCTTT. Translated, it gives CASSIPPVGTNTEAFF.

This sequence joins TRBV9 and TRBJ2-7, with D possibly matching TRBD2 (5 bases). Looked up from germline, CDR1 is SGDLS and CDR2 is YYNGEE. The germline V and J ends were trimmed by 2 bases and 0 bases, with 9 bases remaining between them. The CDR3 has 14 amino acids. The CDR3 DNA reads as TGTGCCAGCAGCGTCGGAGGCGTCTCCTACGAGCAGTACTTC. It specifies CASSVGGVSYEQYF.

This clonotype was recorded a few times. The CDR3 carries no conserved terminal phenylalanine or tryptophan, so it likely arises from a read error. The limits of the CDR3 on the DNA are not certain, so only TCRdb's listed CDR3 is given. The chain employs TRBV15 and TRBJ2-7; the table's TRBD1 call for D was not verified on the DNA. 9 amino acids form the CDR3, both terminal residues included. Germline V gives CDR1 LNHNV, CDR2 YYDKDF (reference sequence). The CDR3 spells CATSRVAGQ.

This clonotype was detected a few times. An end of the junction does not agree with germline; a read error may underlie this. The gene calls are TRBV7-9 and TRBJ2-7; TRBD2 agrees at 9 bases. Per germline, CDR1 SEHNR and CDR2 FQNEAQ (reference sequence). The CDR3 totals 13 residues. CDR3: CASSQAGGYEQYF. The CDR3, as DNA: TGCGCCAGCAGCCAAGCGGGAGGTTACGAGCAGTACTTC. The complete variable domain, with remaining parts taken from reference TRBV7-9 and TRBJ2-7, reads DTGVSQNPRHKITKRGQNVTFRCDPISEHNRLYWYRQTLGQGPEFLTYFQNEAQLEKSRLLSDRFSAERPKGSFSTLEIQRTEQGDSAMYLCASSQAGGYEQYFGPGTRLTVT.

The V and J genes are TRBV7-9 and TRBJ2-5, with 9 nucleotides matching TRBD2. This CDR3 has 17 amino acids. CDR1 is SEHNR and CDR2 is FQNEAQ in the germline V gene (reference sequence). Germline trimming cut 5 bases from V and 4 bases from J; bases unmatched to any gene: 14. The CDR3 sequence: CASSLTRTSARGETQYF. The CDR3 DNA follows: TGTGCCAGCAGCCTAACCCGGACTAGCGCTAGGGGAGAGACCCAGTACTTC.